A single sample gave rise to the 24 T cell receptor beta chains below, sequenced in a study of Graves' ophthalmopathy and Graves' hyperthyroidism. The authors amplified TCR beta CDR3 regions from RNA transcripts. The library came from an HTBI-primed first-round RT-PCR and a second-round multiplex PCR. TCRdb recomputed calls from the multiplex PCR reads with MiXCR, one row per CDR3 protein. The table includes 500,000 to 700,000 distinct CDR3 sequences, approximately 37% detected once. Sequencing input: peripheral blood or thyroid tissue (not recorded which). The source of these receptors is an adult man with Graves' hyperthyroidism.

In its sample, this clonotype was seen many times. The chain recombines TRBV4-1 with TRBJ1-3; D uncertain. This CDR3 contains 16 residues. The germline V and J ends were trimmed by 0 bases and 0 bases, with 9 bases remaining between them. Looked up from germline, CDR1 is MGHRA and CDR2 is YSYEKL. CDR3 amino acids: CASSQESSSSGNTIYF. The CDR3 DNA reads as TGCGCCAGCAGCCAAGAGAGTTCTAGCTCTGGAAACACCATATATTTT.

CDR3 sequence: CASSPPRVGETQYF. CDR3 coding DNA: TGTGCCAGCTCACCACCAAGGGTCGGGGAGACCCAGTACTTC. The chain combines TRBV18 with TRBJ2-5; D is unresolved. Germline V gene data show CDR1 as KGHSH and CDR2 as LQKENI. This CDR3 comprises 14 residues. V lost 0 bases, J lost 5 bases, and 10 bases lay in between.

At least ten counts were recorded for this clonotype. The V call is TRBV7-9, the J call TRBJ1-1; D possibly corresponds to TRBD1 (5 bases). V lost 5 bases to trimming and J lost 7 bases, with 11 bases between them. The germline gives CDR1 SEHNR, CDR2 FQNEAQ (reference sequence). This CDR3 is built from 12 residues. CDR3 region: CASSARQNEAFF. As DNA, the CDR3 is TGTGCCAGCAGCGCCCGACAGAATGAAGCTTTCTTT.

This clonotype was detected many times. The chain combines TRBV25-1 with TRBJ2-2, with 11 bases identical to TRBD2. After removal of 5 bases from V and 6 bases from J, the junction contained 2 bases not matched to a gene. Germline lookup yields CDR1 MGHDK and CDR2 SYGVNS. This CDR3 is 14 amino acids long. CDR3 residues: CASSKGLAAGELFF. As DNA, the CDR3 is TGTGCCAGCAGTAAGGGACTAGCGGCCGGGGAGCTGTTTTTT.

This clonotype was counted ten times or more. The rearrangement joins TRBV5-8 to TRBJ1-1, with 8 bases lining up with TRBD1. The germline V gene encodes CDR1 SGHTS and CDR2 YDEGEE. The CDR3 is 13 residues long. The V and J ends lost 10 bases and 0 bases, in that order; junction bases with no gene match: 5. In DNA, the CDR3 is TGTGCCGGAACAGGGGGGATGAACACTGAAGCTTTCTTT. As protein: CAGTGGMNTEAFF.

This clonotype was recorded at least ten times. The rearrangement links TRBV29-1 to TRBJ1-2; 10 positions match TRBD1. The length of the CDR3 is 12 residues. CDR1 and CDR2 (germline): SQVTM, ANQGSEA. The junction had 2 bases not matched to a gene; V was cut back by 6 bases and J by 4 bases. DNA for the CDR3: TGCAGCGTGCGGGACAGGGGCTATGGCTACACCTTC. It encodes CSVRDRGYGYTF.

This clonotype occurred many times. This chain uses TRBV6-5 with TRBJ1-2, with D hard to call. V lost 0 bases and J 4 bases, leaving 9 bases between the germline ends. The CDR3 totals 14 residues. Germline V gene lookup returns CDR1 MNHEY and CDR2 SVGAGI. The CDR3 nucleotides read TGTGCCAGCAGTTACTCAGTAGCGGGCTATGGCTACACCTTC. Translated: CASSYSVAGYGYTF.

This clonotype was observed a single time. The chain uses TRBV9 and TRBJ2-2; 9 bases are a match to TRBD2. CDR3 length: 16 residues. The V gene's germline CDR1 is SGDLS and CDR2 YYNGEE. V lost 2 bases to trimming and J lost 5 bases; unmatched junction nucleotides: 7. This chain's CDR3 is CASSVRLAGRTGELFF. Written as DNA, the CDR3 is TGTGCCAGCAGCGTGAGGCTAGCGGGACGGACCGGGGAGCTGTTTTTT.

Comment on this clonotype: A much larger clonotype is one base distant, so this may be a read error. The CDR3 DNA follows: TGTGCCACCAGTAACACTGAAGCTTTCTTT. It encodes CATSNTEAFF. V and J are TRBV7-9 and TRBJ1-1; D gene unclear. Trimming shortened V by 10 bases and J by 2 bases, and 5 bases separated the two germline ends. The CDR3 extends over 10 amino acids. The germline CDR1 and CDR2 sequences are SEHNR and FQNEAQ (reference sequence).

The chain joins TRBV19 to TRBJ1-5, with TRBD1 as a possible D gene (5 bases). This CDR3 has 13 residues. Germline loops: CDR1 LNHDA, CDR2 SQIVND (reference sequence). Between the trimmed V and J ends, which lost 8 bases and 5 bases, there was a span of 13 bases. The CDR3 bases are TGTGCCAGTGATACAGGTCGCTATCAGCCCCAGCATTTT. Residues: CASDTGRYQPQHF.

The gene calls are TRBV7-2 and TRBJ1-1; TRBD1 aligns across 10 bases. The V segment lost 6 bases and the J segment 1 base; nucleotides outside the gene matches: 2. CDR1 SGHTA and CDR2 FQGNSA come from the germline V gene. This CDR3 region has 14 residues. CDR3 amino acids: CASSWDRGNTEAFF. CDR3 DNA: TGTGCCAGCAGTTGGGACAGGGGGAACACTGAAGCTTTCTTT.

This clonotype was observed at least ten times. The J gene is TRBJ2-7, the V gene TRBV5-6, with D possibly being TRBD1 (5 bases). This CDR3 is 14 amino acids long. The germline CDR1 and CDR2 sequences are SGHDT and YYEEEE. V was cut by 4 bases and J by 1 base, with 12 bases left in between. The CDR3 is CASSQLDKSYEQYF. CDR3 bases: TGTGCCAGCAGCCAGTTGGACAAATCCTACGAGCAGTACTTC.

V usage is TRBV7-6 and J usage is TRBJ1-2; D possibly corresponds to TRBD1 (6 bases). There are 15 residues in the CDR3. Germline V gene sequence: CDR1 SGHVS, CDR2 FNYEAQ. Trimming took off 5 bases at V and 0 bases at J, with 13 bases between the two ends. This CDR3 reads CASSLTGQTNYGYTF. The CDR3 region has the DNA TGTGCCAGCAGCCTGACAGGACAGACTAACTATGGCTACACCTTC.

This clonotype was found once. The rearrangement uses TRBV4-1 and TRBJ1-5, with D possibly TRBD1 on 5 matching bases. V was trimmed by 6 bases and J by 4 bases, leaving 28 bases between them. CDR1 MGHRA and CDR2 YSYEKL come from the germline V gene. The CDR3 is 19 residues long. Written as DNA, the CDR3 is TGCGCCAGCAGTCAATTTCTTTTGGGGGTCGAAGAATCGAATCAGCCCCAGCATTTT. Translated, it gives CASSQFLLGVEESNQPQHF.

This clonotype was observed many times. The chain employs TRBV6-5 and TRBJ1-6; 7 nucleotides match TRBD1. The CDR3 sequence is 14 residues long. The V and J ends lost 4 bases and 7 bases, in that order; junction bases with no gene match: 4. CDR1 and CDR2 from the germline V gene are MNHEY and SVGAGI. CDR3 nucleotide sequence: TGTGCCAGCAGTTCCCCAGGGGGGAATTCACCCCTCCACTTT. Its protein is CASSSPGGNSPLHF.

The rearrangement joins TRBV7-8 to TRBJ2-1; D is tentatively TRBD1 or TRBD2 (5 bases each). There are 15 residues in the CDR3. V was cut by 0 bases and J by 0 bases, with 6 bases left in between. Looked up from germline, CDR1 is SGHVS and CDR2 is FQNEAQ. The CDR3 sequence is CASSLAGVSYNEQFF. The CDR3, as DNA: TGTGCCAGCAGCTTAGCGGGGGTCTCCTACAATGAGCAGTTCTTC.

The chain joins TRBV20-1 to TRBJ1-1; perhaps TRBD1 as D (6 bases). Trimming pared 0 bases from V and 3 bases from J, leaving 20 bases between. Germline loops: CDR1 DFQATT, CDR2 SNEGSKA (reference sequence). The CDR3 contains 17 residues. CDR3 residues: CSARDMSRDNRDTEAFF. CDR3 DNA: TGCAGTGCTAGAGATATGTCTAGGGATAACAGGGACACTGAAGCTTTCTTT.

The table lists this clonotype with a few counts. The rearrangement links TRBV5-5 to TRBJ2-7, with TRBD2 matching 12 bases. This CDR3 contains 18 residues. Germline CDR1 SGHKS, CDR2 YYEKEE (reference sequence). V gave up 1 base and J gave up 5 bases; unmatched junction bases: 13. The CDR3 coding sequence is TGTGCCAGCAGCTTGAACCTAGCGGGGGGGATACTCGGCGACGAGCAGTACTTC. It specifies CASSLNLAGGILGDEQYF.

The sample holds a few counts of this clonotype. The V and J genes are TRBV9 and TRBJ2-2; D ambiguous. Germline assignment: CDR1 SGDLS and CDR2 YYNGEE. The CDR3 runs 10 residues. V was shortened by 0 bases and J by 9 bases, with 0 bases between the two germline ends. The CDR3 DNA reads as TGTGCCAGCAGCGTAGGGGAGCTGTTTTTT. This codes for CASSVGELFF.

The chain is built from TRBV29-1 and TRBJ2-5, with TRBD2 identical over 7 bases. The CDR3 is made up of 14 amino acids. Germline V gives CDR1 SQVTM, CDR2 ANQGSEA. The ends lost 8 bases at V and 5 bases at J; junction bases unmatched: 14. The CDR3 nucleotides read TGCAGCAGTGACGTGGCGGGGCGGGAGGAGACCCAGTACTTC. Translated: CSSDVAGREETQYF. Together with reference TRBV29-1 and TRBJ2-5, the CDR3 gives the full variable domain: SAVISQKPSRDICQRGTSLTIQCQVDSQVTMMFWYRQQPGQSLTLIATANQGSEATYESGFVIDKFPISRPNLTFSTLTVSNMSPEDSSIYLCSSDVAGREETQYFGPGTRLLVL.

The V and J genes are TRBV7-2 and TRBJ2-7; 12 nucleotides match TRBD1. With V trimmed by 6 bases and J by 7 bases, 10 bases remained unmatched. The CDR3 is made up of 15 amino acids. CDR1 and CDR2 from the germline V gene are SGHTA and FQGNSA. The CDR3 protein is CASRLAGTGGWEQYF. DNA for the CDR3: TGTGCCAGCAGACTAGCCGGGACAGGGGGCTGGGAGCAGTACTTC.

The chain links TRBV13 to TRBJ1-4; D is unclear. CDR1 PRHDT and CDR2 FYEKMQ come from the germline V gene (reference sequence). V was clipped by 5 bases and J by 5 bases, with 18 bases between them. The CDR3 consists of 16 residues. The CDR3 region has the DNA TGTGCCAGCAGCCTAAGGACGGATGCCCCGAATGAAAAACTGTTTTTT. Its protein is CASSLRTDAPNEKLFF.

V gene TRBV5-6 combines with J gene TRBJ2-5, with a tentative D call TRBD1 (6 bases). The V and J ends lost 2 bases and 5 bases respectively, with 16 bases between them. The CDR3 runs to 15 residues. Per the germline V gene, CDR1 is SGHDT and CDR2 is YYEEEE. The CDR3 sequence is CASSFLGGAMETQYF. CDR3 coding DNA: TGTGCCAGCAGCTTTCTTGGGGGCGCGATGGAGACCCAGTACTTC.

Concerning this clonotype itself: This may be a read error: a much more frequent sequence differs by one nucleotide. The CDR3 bases are TGTGCCAGTAGTATGGACGGGGGACAGGTCTACGAGCAGTACTTC. Protein: CASSMDGGQVYEQYF. The chain carries TRBV19 and TRBJ2-7; TRBD1 matches at 8 bases. The CDR3 loop spans 15 amino acids. With 3 bases clipped from V and 3 bases from J, the junction kept 7 bases outside the gene matches. In germline, CDR1 is LNHDA, CDR2 SQIVND (reference sequence).